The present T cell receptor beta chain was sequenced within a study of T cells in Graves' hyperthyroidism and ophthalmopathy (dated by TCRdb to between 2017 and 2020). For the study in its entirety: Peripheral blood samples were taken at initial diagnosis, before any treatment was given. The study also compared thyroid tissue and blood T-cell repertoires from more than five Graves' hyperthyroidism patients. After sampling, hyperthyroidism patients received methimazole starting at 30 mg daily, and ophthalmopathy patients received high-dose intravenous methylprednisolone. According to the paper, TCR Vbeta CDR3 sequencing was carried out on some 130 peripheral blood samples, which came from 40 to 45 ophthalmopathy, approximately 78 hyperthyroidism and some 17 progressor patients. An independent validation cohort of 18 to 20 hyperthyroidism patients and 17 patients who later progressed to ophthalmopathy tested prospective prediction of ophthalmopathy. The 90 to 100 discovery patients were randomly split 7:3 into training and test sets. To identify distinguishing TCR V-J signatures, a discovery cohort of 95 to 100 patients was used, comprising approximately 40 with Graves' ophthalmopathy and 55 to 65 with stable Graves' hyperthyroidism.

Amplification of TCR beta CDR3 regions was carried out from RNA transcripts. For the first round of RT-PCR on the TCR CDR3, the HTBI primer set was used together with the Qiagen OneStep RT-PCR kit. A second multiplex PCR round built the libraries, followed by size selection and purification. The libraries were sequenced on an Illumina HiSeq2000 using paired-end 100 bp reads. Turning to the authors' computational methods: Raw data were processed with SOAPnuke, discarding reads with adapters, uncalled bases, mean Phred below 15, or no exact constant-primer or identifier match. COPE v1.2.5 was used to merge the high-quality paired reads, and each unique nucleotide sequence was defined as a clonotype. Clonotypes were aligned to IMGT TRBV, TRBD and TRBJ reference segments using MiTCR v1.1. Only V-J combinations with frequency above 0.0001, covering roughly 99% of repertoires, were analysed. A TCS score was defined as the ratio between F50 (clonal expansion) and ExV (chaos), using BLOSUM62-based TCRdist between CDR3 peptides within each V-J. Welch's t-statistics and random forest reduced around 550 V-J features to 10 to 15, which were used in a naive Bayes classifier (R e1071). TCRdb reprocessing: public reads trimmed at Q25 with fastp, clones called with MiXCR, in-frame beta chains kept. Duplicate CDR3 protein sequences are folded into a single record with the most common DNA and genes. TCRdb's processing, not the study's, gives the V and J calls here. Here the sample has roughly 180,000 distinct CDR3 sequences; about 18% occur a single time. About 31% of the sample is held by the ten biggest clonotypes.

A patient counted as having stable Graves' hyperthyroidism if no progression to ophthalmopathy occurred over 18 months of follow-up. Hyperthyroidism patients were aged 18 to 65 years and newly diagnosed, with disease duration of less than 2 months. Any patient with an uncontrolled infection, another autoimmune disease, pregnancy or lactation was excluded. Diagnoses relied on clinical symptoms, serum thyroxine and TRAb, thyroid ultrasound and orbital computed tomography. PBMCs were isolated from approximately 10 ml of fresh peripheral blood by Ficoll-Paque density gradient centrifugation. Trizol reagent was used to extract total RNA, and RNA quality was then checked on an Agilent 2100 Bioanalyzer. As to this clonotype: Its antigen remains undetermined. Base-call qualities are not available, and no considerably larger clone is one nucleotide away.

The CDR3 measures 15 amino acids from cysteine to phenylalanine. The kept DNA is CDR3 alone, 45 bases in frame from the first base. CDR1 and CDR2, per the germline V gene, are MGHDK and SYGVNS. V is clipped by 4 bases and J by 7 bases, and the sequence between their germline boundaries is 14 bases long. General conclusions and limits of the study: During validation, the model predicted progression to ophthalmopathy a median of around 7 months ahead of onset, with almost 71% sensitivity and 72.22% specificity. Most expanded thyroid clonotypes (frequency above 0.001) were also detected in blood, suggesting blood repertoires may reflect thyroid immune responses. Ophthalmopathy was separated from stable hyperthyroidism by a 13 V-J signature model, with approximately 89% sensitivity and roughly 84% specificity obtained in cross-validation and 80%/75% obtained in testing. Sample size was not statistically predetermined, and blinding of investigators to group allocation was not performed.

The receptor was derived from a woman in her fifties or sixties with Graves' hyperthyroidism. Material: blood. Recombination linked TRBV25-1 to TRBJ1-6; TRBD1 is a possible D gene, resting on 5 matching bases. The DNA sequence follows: TGTGCCAGCAGTGGGGCGGGACGTTCCAATTCACCCCTCCACTTT. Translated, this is CASSGAGRSNSPLHF.